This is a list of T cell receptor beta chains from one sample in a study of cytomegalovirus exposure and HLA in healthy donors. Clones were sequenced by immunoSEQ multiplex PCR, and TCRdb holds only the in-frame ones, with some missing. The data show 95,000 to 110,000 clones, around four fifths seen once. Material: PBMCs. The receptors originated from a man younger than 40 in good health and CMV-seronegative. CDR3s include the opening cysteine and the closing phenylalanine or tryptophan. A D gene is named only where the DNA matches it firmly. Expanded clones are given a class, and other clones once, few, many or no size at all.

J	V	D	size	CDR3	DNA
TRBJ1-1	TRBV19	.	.	CASRTGAGKGGRHTEAFF	TGTGCCAGTAGGACCGGGGCAGGGAAAGGGGGTCGGCACACTGAAGCTTTCTTT
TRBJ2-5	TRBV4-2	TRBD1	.	CASSQDFGQGTETQYF	TGTGCCAGCAGCCAAGATTTTGGACAGGGGACGGAGACCCAGTACTTC
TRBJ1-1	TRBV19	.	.	CASSEHRAGEAFF	TGTGCCAGTAGTGAACACAGGGCCGGCGAAGCTTTCTTT
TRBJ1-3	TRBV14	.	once	CASSQVWSSGNTIYF	TGTGCCAGCAGCCAAGTCTGGAGCTCTGGAAACACCATATATTTT
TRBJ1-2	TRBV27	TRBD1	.	CASRDPGQGIRGYGYTF	TGTGCCAGCAGAGATCCGGGACAGGGGATCCGGGGCTATGGCTACACCTTC
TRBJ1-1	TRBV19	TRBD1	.	CASSIEPSTGFNEAFF	TGTGCCAGTAGTATAGAACCCTCGACAGGGTTTAACGAAGCTTTCTTT
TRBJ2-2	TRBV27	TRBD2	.	CASSLSLAGALGELFF	TGTGCCAGCAGTTTATCACTAGCGGGAGCTTTAGGGGAGCTGTTTTTT
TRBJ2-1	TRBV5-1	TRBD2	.	CASTLASGGGYNEQFF	TGCGCCAGCACTTTGGCTAGCGGTGGGGGGTACAATGAGCAGTTCTTC
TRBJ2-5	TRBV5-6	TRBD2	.	CASSRGTSGETQYF	TGTGCCAGCAGCAGGGGGACTAGCGGAGAGACCCAGTACTTC
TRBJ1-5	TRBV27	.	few	CASSPRPGNQPQHF	TGTGCCAGCAGTCCCAGACCGGGGAATCAGCCCCAGCATTTT
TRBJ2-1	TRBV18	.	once	CASSPPLASNEQFF	TGTGCCAGCTCACCACCATTAGCCTCCAATGAGCAGTTCTTC
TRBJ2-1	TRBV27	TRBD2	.	CASSLSGGGRINEQFF	TGTGCCAGCAGTTTATCCGGGGGAGGGCGAATCAATGAGCAGTTCTTC
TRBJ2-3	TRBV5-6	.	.	CASSSSRGSDTQYF	TGTGCCAGCAGCTCCAGCCGGGGGTCAGATACGCAGTATTTT
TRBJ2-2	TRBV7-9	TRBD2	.	CASSWSSGRTSTGELFF	TGTGCCAGCAGTTGGTCTAGCGGGAGAACATCCACCGGGGAGCTGTTTTTT
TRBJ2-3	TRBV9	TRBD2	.	CASSVGGSGAGTDTQYF	TGTGCCAGCAGCGTAGGCGGAAGCGGGGCGGGCACAGATACGCAGTATTTT
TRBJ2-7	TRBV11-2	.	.	CASSFRRPYEQYF	TGTGCCAGCAGCTTTCGGCGGCCCTACGAGCAGTACTTC
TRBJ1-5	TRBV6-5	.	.	CASSYSLPAANQPQHF	TGTGCCAGCAGTTACTCCTTACCCGCGGCCAATCAGCCCCAGCATTTT
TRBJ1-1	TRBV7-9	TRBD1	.	CASSRSGQYFEAFF	TGTGCCAGCAGCCGATCGGGACAGTATTTTGAAGCTTTCTTT
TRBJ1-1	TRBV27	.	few	CASLKRSNTEAFF	TGTGCCAGCCTCAAGAGATCGAACACTGAAGCTTTCTTT
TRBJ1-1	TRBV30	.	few	CAWSTYRLEAFF	TGTGCCTGGAGTACATACAGATTAGAGGCTTTCTTT
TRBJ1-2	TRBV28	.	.	CASSSLVGAAGYGYTF	TGTGCCAGCAGTTCCCTCGTTGGGGCAGCGGGGTATGGCTACACCTTC
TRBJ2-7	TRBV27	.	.	CASSLWGTGYEQYF	TGTGCCAGCAGTTTATGGGGAACAGGGTACGAGCAGTACTTC
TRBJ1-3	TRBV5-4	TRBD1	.	CASSLGGQGHLSGNTIYF	TGTGCCAGCAGCTTGGGGGGACAGGGACATCTGAGTGGAAACACCATATATTTT
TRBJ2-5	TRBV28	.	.	CASSLAVSTSRETQYF	TGTGCCAGCAGTCTCGCGGTTTCAACCTCAAGGGAGACCCAGTACTTC
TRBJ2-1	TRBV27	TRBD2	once	CASSLWASGIYNEQFF	TGTGCCAGCAGTTTATGGGCTAGCGGGATCTACAATGAGCAGTTCTTC
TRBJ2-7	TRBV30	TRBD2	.	CAWSLRLLAGTSYEQYF	TGTGCCTGGAGTCTTAGACTTCTAGCGGGGACCTCCTACGAGCAGTACTTC
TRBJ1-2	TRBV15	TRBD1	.	CATSGWDRADYGYTF	TGTGCCACCAGCGGCTGGGACAGGGCGGACTATGGCTACACCTTC
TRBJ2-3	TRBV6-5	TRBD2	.	CASSYRGDLTDTQYF	TGTGCCAGCAGTTACCGGGGGGACCTCACAGATACGCAGTATTTT
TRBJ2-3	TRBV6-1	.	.	CASSEATYQGADTQYF	TGTGCCAGCAGTGAAGCGACTTACCAGGGCGCGGATACGCAGTATTTT
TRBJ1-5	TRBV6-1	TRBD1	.	CASSESTGVGGPQHF	TGTGCCAGCAGTGAATCCACAGGGGTTGGAGGGCCCCAGCATTTT
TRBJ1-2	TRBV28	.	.	CASSLFLGQGNGYTF	TGTGCCAGCAGTTTATTTTTAGGGCAGGGGAACGGCTACACCTTC
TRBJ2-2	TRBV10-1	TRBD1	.	CASSRDRDTGELFF	TGCGCCAGCAGCCGGGACAGGGACACCGGGGAGCTGTTTTTT
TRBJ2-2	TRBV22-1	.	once	CPGSAREIHGELFF	TGTCCTGGGAGCGCACGGGAGATTCACGGGGAGCTGTTTTTT
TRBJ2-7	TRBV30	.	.	CAWMGGFEQYF	TGTGCCTGGATGGGGGGATTTGAGCAGTACTTC
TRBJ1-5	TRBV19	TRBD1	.	CASQLQGSRNQPQHF	TGTGCCAGTCAACTACAGGGGTCCCGCAATCAGCCCCAGCATTTT
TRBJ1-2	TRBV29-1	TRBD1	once	CSVEAGTGGTNYGYTF	TGCAGCGTCGAGGCCGGGACAGGGGGGACTAACTATGGCTACACCTTC
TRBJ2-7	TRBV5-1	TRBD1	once	CASSLDGTDREQYF	TGCGCCAGCAGCTTAGACGGGACAGATCGCGAGCAGTACTTC
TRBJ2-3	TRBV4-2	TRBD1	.	CASSQKGQGARADTQYF	TGTGCCAGCAGCCAAAAGGGTCAGGGGGCGCGGGCAGATACGCAGTATTTT
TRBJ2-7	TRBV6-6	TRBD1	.	CASRTQGVEQYF	TGTGCCAGCAGGACCCAGGGGGTCGAGCAGTACTTC
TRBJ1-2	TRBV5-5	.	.	CASSPGRGESDGYTF	TGTGCCAGCAGCCCGGGGAGGGGGGAATCGGATGGCTACACCTTC
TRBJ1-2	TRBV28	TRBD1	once	CASSRGRSYGYTF	TGTGCCAGCAGCAGGGGGCGCTCCTATGGCTACACCTTC
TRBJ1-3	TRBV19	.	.	CASSETRGDTIYF	TGTGCCAGTAGTGAGACCCGCGGGGACACCATATATTTT
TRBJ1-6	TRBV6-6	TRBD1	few	CASSLTGDNSPLHF	TGTGCCAGCAGCCTGACAGGGGACAATTCACCCCTCCACTTT
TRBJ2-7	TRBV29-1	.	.	CSGGSSSYEQYF	TGCAGCGGCGGCTCCAGCTCCTACGAGCAGTACTTC
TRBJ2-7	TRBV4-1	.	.	CASSEAGQAYEQYF	TGCGCCAGCAGCGAGGCAGGACAAGCCTACGAGCAGTACTTC
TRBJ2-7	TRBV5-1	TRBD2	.	CASSYGTSSGEQYF	TGCGCCAGCAGCTACGGGACTAGCTCGGGCGAGCAGTACTTC
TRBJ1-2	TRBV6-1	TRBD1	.	CASSPRTGVGYGYTF	TGTGCCAGCAGTCCTAGGACAGGGGTGGGGTATGGCTACACCTTC
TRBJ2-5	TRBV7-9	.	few	CASRLTGQETQYF	TGTGCCAGCAGATTGACAGGCCAAGAGACCCAGTACTTC
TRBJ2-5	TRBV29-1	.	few	CSVEDRRLGMETQYF	TGCAGCGTTGAAGATCGGAGACTAGGGATGGAGACCCAGTACTTC
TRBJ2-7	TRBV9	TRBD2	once	CASSPGGLHEQYF	TGTGCCAGCAGCCCGGGGGGGCTCCACGAGCAGTACTTC
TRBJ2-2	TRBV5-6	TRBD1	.	CASTKQQGTRATGELFF	TGTGCCAGCACCAAACAACAGGGGACGCGAGCCACCGGGGAGCTGTTTTTT
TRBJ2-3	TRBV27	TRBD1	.	CASSDGQGARDTQYF	TGTGCCAGCAGCGACGGACAGGGGGCGCGGGATACGCAGTATTTT
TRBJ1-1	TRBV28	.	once	CASSFSQGNTEAFF	TGTGCCAGCAGTTTCTCCCAGGGGAACACTGAAGCTTTCTTT